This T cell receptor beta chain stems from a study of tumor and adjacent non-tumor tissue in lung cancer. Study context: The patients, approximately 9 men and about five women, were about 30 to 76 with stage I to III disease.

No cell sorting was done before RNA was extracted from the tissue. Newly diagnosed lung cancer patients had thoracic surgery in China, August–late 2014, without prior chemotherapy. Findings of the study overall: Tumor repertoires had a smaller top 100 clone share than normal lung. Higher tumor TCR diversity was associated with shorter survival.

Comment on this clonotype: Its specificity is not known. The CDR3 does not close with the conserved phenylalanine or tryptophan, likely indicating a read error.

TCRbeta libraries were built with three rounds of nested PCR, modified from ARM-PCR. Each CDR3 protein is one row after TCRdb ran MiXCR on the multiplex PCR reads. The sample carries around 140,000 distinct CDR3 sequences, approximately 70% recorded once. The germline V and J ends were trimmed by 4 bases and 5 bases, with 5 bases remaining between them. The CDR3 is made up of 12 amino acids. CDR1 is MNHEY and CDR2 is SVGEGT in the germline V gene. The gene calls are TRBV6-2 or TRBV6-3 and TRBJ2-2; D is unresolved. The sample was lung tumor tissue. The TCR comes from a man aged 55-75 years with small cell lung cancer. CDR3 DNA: TGTGCCAGCAGTTCACTAACCGGGGAGCTGTTTTTG. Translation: CASSSLTGELFL.